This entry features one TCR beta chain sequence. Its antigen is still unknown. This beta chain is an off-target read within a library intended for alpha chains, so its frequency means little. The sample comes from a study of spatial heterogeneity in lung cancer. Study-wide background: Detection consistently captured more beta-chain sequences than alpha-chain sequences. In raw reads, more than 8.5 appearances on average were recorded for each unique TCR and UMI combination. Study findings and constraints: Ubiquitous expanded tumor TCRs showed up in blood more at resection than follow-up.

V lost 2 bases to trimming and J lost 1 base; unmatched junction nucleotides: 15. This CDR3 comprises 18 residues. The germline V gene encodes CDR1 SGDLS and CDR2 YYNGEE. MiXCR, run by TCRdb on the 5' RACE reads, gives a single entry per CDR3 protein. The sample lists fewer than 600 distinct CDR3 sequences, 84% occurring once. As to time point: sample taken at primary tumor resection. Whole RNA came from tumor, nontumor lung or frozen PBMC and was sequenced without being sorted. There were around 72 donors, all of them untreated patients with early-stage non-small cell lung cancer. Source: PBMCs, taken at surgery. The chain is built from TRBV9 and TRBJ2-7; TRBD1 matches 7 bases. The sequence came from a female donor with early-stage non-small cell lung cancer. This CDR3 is CASSVGNTGTATSYEQYV. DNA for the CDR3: TGTGCCAGCAGCGTTGGGAATACCGGGACAGCGACGTCCTACGAGCAGTACGTC.